This entry lists 6 T cell receptor beta chains sequenced from one sample in a study of shared clonotypes between healthy human individuals. Measured with immunoSEQ multiplex PCR; TCRdb has only the in-frame clones, and not every one. Here the sample spans about 520,000 clones, about 78% being singletons. The sample comprised PBMCs. The receptors originated from a woman in her thirties or forties in good health. Some clones in this sample may be carry-over from other donors' samples.

Only a few counts were recorded for this clone. V gene TRBV27 combines with J gene TRBJ2-7; TRBD1 agrees at 7 bases. The CDR3 has 14 amino acids. Germline CDR1 is MNHEY and CDR2 is SMNVEV (reference sequence). Trimming cost V 6 bases and J 3 bases; bases outside gene matches: 8. The CDR3 DNA follows: TGTGCCAGCAGGACAGGGTCCCCATACTACGAGCAGTACTTC. Translated, it gives CASRTGSPYYEQYF.

This chain joins TRBV30 and TRBJ2-3, with D perhaps given as TRBD1 or TRBD2 (5 bases each). The CDR3 contains 13 residues. The V end lost 6 bases, the J end lost 0 bases, and 10 bases lay between the germline ends. The V gene's germline CDR1 is GTSNPN and CDR2 SVGIG (reference sequence). In DNA, the CDR3 is TGTGCCTGCCCCCGGGGCAGCACAGATACGCAGTATTTT. Amino acid sequence: CACPRGSTDTQYF.

This sequence joins TRBV2 and TRBJ1-2; TRBD1 agrees at 9 bases. Germline values: CDR1 SNHLY, CDR2 FYNNEI. J lost 2 bases, V lost 8 bases, and 3 bases had no gene match. This CDR3 has 13 residues. The CDR3 nucleotides read TGTGCCAGCGAACAGGGGGCGAACTATGGCTACACCTTC. The encoded protein is CASEQGANYGYTF.

The chain combines TRBV5-4 with TRBJ1-2, with a weak D call TRBD1 (5 bases). Germline CDR1 reads SGHNT; CDR2 reads YYREEE (reference sequence). V was pared by 3 bases and J by 5 bases, with 14 bases between. The CDR3 has 14 amino acids. The CDR3, as DNA: TGTGCCAGCAGCTCCCGCAGGGATCGGTATGGCTACACCTTC. It encodes CASSSRRDRYGYTF.

Note on this clone: At one end, the junction sequence differs from germline, possibly due to a read error. The chain joins TRBV29-1 to TRBJ2-1; 8 bases map to TRBD2. The CDR3 sequence is 14 residues long. Germline V gene sequence: CDR1 SQVTM, CDR2 ANQGSEA. CDR3 sequence reads: CSVEGTSSNNEQFF. CDR3 in DNA: TGCAGCGTTGAAGGGACTAGCTCCAACAATGAGCAGTTCTTC.

The chain uses TRBV5-6 and TRBJ2-5; 10 positions agree with TRBD2. Germline lookup yields CDR1 SGHDT and CDR2 YYEEEE. Trimming at V came to 1 base and at J to 4 bases, leaving 4 bases not matched to a gene. The CDR3 has 15 amino acids. CDR3 in DNA: TGTGCCAGCAGCTTGCTAGCGGGAGTCGCAGAGACCCAGTACTTC. It translates to CASSLLAGVAETQYF.